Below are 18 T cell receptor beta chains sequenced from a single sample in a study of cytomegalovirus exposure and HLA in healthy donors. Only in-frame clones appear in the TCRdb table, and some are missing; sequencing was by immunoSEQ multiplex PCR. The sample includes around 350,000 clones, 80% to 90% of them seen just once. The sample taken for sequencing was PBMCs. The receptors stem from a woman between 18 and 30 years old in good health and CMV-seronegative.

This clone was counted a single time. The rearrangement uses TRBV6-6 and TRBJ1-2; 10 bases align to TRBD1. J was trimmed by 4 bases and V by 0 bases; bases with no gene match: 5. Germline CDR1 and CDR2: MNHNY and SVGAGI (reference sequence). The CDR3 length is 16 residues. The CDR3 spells CASSYSGQGTSYGYTF. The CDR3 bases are TGTGCCAGCAGTTACTCGGGACAGGGGACTTCCTATGGCTACACCTTC.

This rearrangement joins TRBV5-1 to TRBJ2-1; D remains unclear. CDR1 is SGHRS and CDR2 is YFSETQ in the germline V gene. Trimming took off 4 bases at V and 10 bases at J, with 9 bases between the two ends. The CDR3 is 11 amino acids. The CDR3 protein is CASSLSAEQFF. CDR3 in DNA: TGCGCCAGCAGCCTCAGTGCCGAGCAGTTCTTC.

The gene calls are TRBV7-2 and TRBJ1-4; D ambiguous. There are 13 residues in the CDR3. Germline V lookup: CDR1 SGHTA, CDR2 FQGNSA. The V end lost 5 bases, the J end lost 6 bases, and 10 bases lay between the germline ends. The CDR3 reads CASSMRRYEKLFF. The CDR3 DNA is TGTGCCAGCAGCATGAGGCGCTATGAAAAACTGTTTTTT. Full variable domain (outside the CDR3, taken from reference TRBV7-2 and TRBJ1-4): GAGVSQSPSNKVTEKGKDVELRCDPISGHTALYWYRQSLGQGLEFLIYFQGNSAPDKSGLPSDRFSAERTGGSVSTLTIQRTQQEDSAVYLCASSMRRYEKLFFGSGTQLSVL.

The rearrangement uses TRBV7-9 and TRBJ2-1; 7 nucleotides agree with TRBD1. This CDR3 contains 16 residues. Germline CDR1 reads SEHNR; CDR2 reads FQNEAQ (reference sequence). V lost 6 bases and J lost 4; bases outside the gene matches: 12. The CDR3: CASSPPRGNSYNEQFF. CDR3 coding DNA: TGTGCCAGCAGTCCTCCCAGGGGGAATTCATACAATGAGCAGTTCTTC.

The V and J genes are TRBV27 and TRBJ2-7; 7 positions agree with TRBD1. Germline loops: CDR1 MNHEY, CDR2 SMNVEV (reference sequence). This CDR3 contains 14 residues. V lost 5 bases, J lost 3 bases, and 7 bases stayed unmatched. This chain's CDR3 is CASSQTTGLYEQYF. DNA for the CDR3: TGTGCCAGCAGTCAGACGACAGGGCTCTACGAGCAGTACTTC.

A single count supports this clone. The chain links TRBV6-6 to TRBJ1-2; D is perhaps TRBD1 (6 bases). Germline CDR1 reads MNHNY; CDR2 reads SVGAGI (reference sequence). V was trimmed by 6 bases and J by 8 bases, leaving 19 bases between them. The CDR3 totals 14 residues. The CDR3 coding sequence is TGTGCCAGCAGCCGCCAGGACAGCACCCCAGGCTACACCTTC. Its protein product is CASSRQDSTPGYTF.

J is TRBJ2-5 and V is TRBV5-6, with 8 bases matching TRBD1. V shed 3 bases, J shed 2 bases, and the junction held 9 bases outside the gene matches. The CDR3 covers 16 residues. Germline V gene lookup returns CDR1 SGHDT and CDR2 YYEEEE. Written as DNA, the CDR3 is TGTGCCAGCAGCTACGAAGGACAGGGAAGGCAAGAGACCCAGTACTTC. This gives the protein CASSYEGQGRQETQYF.

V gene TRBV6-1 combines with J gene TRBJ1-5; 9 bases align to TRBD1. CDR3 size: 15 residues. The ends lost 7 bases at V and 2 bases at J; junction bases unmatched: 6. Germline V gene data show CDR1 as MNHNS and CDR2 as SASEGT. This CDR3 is CASKGTGSGNQPQHF. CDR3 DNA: TGTGCCAGCAAAGGGACAGGGTCGGGCAATCAGCCCCAGCATTTT.

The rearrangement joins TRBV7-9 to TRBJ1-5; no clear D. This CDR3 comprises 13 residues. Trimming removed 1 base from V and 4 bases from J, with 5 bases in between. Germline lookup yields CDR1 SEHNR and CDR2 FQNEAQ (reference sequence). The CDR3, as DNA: TGTGCCAGCAGCTTAGACAGAAATCAGCCCCAGCATTTT. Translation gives CASSLDRNQPQHF.

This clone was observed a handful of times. The CDR3 here is CASSRKGLSYNEQFF. The CDR3 bases are TGCGCCAGCAGTCGAAAGGGACTAAGCTACAATGAGCAGTTCTTC. This chain links TRBV10-1 with TRBJ2-1; 7 bases are a match to TRBD2. The germline V gene has CDR1 WNHNN and CDR2 SYGVQD (reference sequence). Losses at the gene ends were 5 bases for V and 3 bases for J; bases not matched to a gene: 7. The CDR3 extends over 15 amino acids.

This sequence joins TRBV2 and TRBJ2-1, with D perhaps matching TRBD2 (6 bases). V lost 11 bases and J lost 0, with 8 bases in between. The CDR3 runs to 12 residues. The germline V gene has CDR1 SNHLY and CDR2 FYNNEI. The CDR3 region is CAGGASYNEQFF. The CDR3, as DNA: TGTGCCGGCGGGGCCTCCTACAATGAGCAGTTCTTC.

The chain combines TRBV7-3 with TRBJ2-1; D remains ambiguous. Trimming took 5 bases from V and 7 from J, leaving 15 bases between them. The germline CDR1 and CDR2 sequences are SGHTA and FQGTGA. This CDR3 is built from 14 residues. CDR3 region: CASSPVGSSNEQFF. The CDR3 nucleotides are TGTGCCAGCAGCCCCGTCGGGTCCTCAAATGAGCAGTTCTTC.

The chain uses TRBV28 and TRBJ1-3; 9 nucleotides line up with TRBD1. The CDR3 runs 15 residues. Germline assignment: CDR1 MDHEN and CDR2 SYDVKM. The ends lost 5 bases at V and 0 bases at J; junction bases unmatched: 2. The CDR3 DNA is TGTGCCAGCAGTGGGACAGGGAGCTCTGGAAACACCATATATTTT. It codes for CASSGTGSSGNTIYF.

The CDR3 loop reads CASSLEGVVQYF. CDR3 DNA sequence: TGTGCCAGCAGCTTAGAGGGGGTGGTGCAGTATTTT. The chain links TRBV13 to TRBJ2-3; perhaps TRBD1 as D (6 bases). V was pared by 1 base and J by 11 bases, with 10 bases between. Germline lookup yields CDR1 PRHDT and CDR2 FYEKMQ (reference sequence). This CDR3 contains 12 residues.

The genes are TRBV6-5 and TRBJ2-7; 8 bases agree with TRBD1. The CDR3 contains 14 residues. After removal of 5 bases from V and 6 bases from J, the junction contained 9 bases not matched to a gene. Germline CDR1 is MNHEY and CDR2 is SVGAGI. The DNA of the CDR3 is TGTGCCAGCAGTCAACCGGGACAGGCCCTCGAGCAGTACTTC. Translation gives CASSQPGQALEQYF.

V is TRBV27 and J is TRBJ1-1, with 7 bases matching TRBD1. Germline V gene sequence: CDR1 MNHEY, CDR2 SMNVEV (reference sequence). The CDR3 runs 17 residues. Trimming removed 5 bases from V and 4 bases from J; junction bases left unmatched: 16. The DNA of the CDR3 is TGTGCCAGCAGTCCCCTGATAGGGGGCGCGAGGATCACTGAAGCTTTCTTT. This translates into CASSPLIGGARITEAFF.

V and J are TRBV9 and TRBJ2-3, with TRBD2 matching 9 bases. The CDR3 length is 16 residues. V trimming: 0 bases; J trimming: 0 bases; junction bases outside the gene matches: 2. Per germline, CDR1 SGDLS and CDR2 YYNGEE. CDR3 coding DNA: TGTGCCAGCAGCGTAGGACTAGCGGAAAGCACAGATACGCAGTATTTT. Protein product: CASSVGLAESTDTQYF.

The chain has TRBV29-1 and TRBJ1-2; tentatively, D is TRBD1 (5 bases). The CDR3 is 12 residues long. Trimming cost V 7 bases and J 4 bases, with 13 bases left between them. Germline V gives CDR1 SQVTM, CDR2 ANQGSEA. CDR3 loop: CSATLDSYGYTF. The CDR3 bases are TGCAGCGCTACTCTAGACAGCTATGGCTACACCTTC.